This is a list of T cell receptor beta chains from one sample in a study of CD8 T cells in Susac syndrome. TCRdb re-derived calls from the immunoSEQ multiplex PCR reads in MiXCR, one entry per CDR3 protein. Counted here are a few hundred thousand distinct CDR3 sequences, 80% to 95% occurring once; the ten biggest clones make up 0.065% to 0.08%. Input material: CD4+ T cells from PBMCs. Receptors originate from a human donor with multiple sclerosis. Both conserved end residues are part of each CDR3. The D gene is left open where the match is weak. Rows may omit the clone size; those that give it use once, few, many or a size class.

V: TRBV27; J: TRBJ1-5; D: TRBD1; size: NA; CDR3: CASTGQGSNQPQHF; DNA: TGTGCCAGCACGGGACAGGGGAGCAATCAGCCCCAGCATTTT
V: TRBV6-5; J: TRBJ1-2; D: TRBD1; size: NA; CDR3: CASSLGQSVGGYTF; DNA: TGTGCCAGCAGCTTGGGACAGTCAGTTGGGGGCTACACCTTC
V: TRBV18; J: TRBJ1-5; D: NA; size: NA; CDR3: CASSVDSNQPQHF; DNA: TGTGCCAGCTCAGTCGACAGCAATCAGCCCCAGCATTTT
V: TRBV3-1; J: TRBJ2-3; D: TRBD1; size: NA; CDR3: CASSQDGTDTDTQYF; DNA: TGTGCCAGCAGCCAAGACGGGACAGACACAGATACGCAGTATTTT
V: TRBV9; J: TRBJ1-2; D: NA; size: NA; CDR3: CASSARGGIGGYTF; DNA: TGTGCCAGCAGCGCTCGGGGAGGAATTGGTGGCTACACCTTC
V: TRBV11-1; J: TRBJ1-3; D: NA; size: NA; CDR3: CASSPDRTGGNTIYF; DNA: TGTGCCAGCAGCCCGGACCGGACGGGTGGAAACACCATATATTTT
V: TRBV19; J: TRBJ2-2; D: NA; size: NA; CDR3: CAPRVSTNTGELFF; DNA: TGTGCCCCCCGGGTCAGCACGAACACCGGGGAGCTGTTTTTT
V: TRBV24-1; J: TRBJ1-5; D: NA; size: NA; CDR3: CATSDKDGYNQPQHF; DNA: TGTGCCACCAGTGATAAGGACGGATACAATCAGCCCCAGCATTTT
V: TRBV6-1; J: TRBJ2-7; D: TRBD1; size: once; CDR3: CASSQGQASTYEQYF; DNA: TGTGCCAGCAGCCAGGGACAGGCTTCTACCTACGAGCAGTACTTC
V: TRBV7-9; J: TRBJ2-7; D: TRBD1; size: NA; CDR3: CASSPTAGGTGGDEQYF; DNA: TGTGCCAGCAGCCCAACGGCCGGAGGGACAGGGGGCGACGAGCAGTACTTC
V: TRBV6-6; J: TRBJ2-2; D: TRBD1; size: NA; CDR3: CASSSTGRTGELFF; DNA: TGTGCCAGCAGTTCGACAGGGCGAACCGGGGAGCTGTTTTTT
V: TRBV19; J: TRBJ2-7; D: NA; size: NA; CDR3: CASSRDQQSSYEQYF; DNA: TGTGCCAGTAGTAGAGACCAACAGAGCTCCTACGAGCAGTACTTC
V: TRBV24-1; J: TRBJ2-5; D: NA; size: NA; CDR3: CATSDGGRMHQETQYF; DNA: TGTGCCACCAGTGATGGGGGACGGATGCACCAAGAGACCCAGTACTTC
V: TRBV6-1; J: TRBJ2-4; D: NA; size: NA; CDR3: CASTPPDRARDFWGNIQYF; DNA: TGTGCCAGCACCCCCCCCGACAGGGCGAGGGACTTCTGGGGAAACATTCAGTACTTC
V: TRBV19; J: TRBJ1-5; D: NA; size: NA; CDR3: CASSGDQPQHF; DNA: TGTGCCAGTAGTGGGGATCAGCCCCAGCATTTT
V: TRBV7-9; J: TRBJ2-1; D: NA; size: NA; CDR3: CASSPNPLRLYNEQFF; DNA: TGTGCCAGCAGCCCAAATCCCCTTCGGTTATACAATGAGCAGTTCTTC
V: TRBV19; J: TRBJ1-1; D: TRBD1; size: NA; CDR3: CASSIGSGGTEAFF; DNA: TGTGCCAGTAGTATAGGTTCAGGGGGAACTGAAGCTTTCTTT
V: TRBV12-3/TRBV12-4; J: TRBJ2-7; D: TRBD2; size: NA; CDR3: CASSSRLAGSHEQYF; DNA: TGTGCCAGCAGTTCACGACTAGCGGGGTCCCACGAGCAGTACTTC
V: TRBV29-1; J: TRBJ2-3; D: TRBD1; size: few; CDR3: CSVEGQGATDTQYF; DNA: TGCAGCGTTGAGGGACAGGGGGCAACTGATACGCAGTATTTT
V: TRBV5-1; J: TRBJ2-1; D: NA; size: NA; CDR3: CASSFRSLEQFF; DNA: TGCGCCAGCAGCTTTCGGTCCCTTGAGCAGTTCTTC
V: TRBV20-1; J: TRBJ2-2; D: NA; size: NA; CDR3: CSAAGTRSGELFF; DNA: TGCAGTGCTGCCGGGACAAGATCCGGGGAGCTGTTTTTT
V: TRBV12-3/TRBV12-4; J: TRBJ1-5; D: NA; size: NA; CDR3: CASSLRDINQPQHF; DNA: TGTGCCAGCAGTTTGAGGGACATTAATCAGCCCCAGCATTTT
V: TRBV5-1; J: TRBJ2-5; D: NA; size: NA; CDR3: CASSLGDLGETQYF; DNA: TGCGCCAGCAGCTTGGGTGACCTGGGGGAGACCCAGTACTTC
V: TRBV5-6; J: TRBJ2-5; D: NA; size: NA; CDR3: CASSLGTRLQETQYF; DNA: TGTGCCAGCAGCTTGGGGACTCGATTACAAGAGACCCAGTACTTC
V: TRBV29-1; J: TRBJ1-1; D: NA; size: NA; CDR3: CSVDSVVNTEAFF; DNA: TGCAGCGTTGATTCGGTAGTGAACACTGAAGCTTTCTTT
V: TRBV7-9; J: TRBJ2-7; D: NA; size: NA; CDR3: CASSLGFGQRNEQYF; DNA: TGTGCCAGCAGCTTAGGATTTGGACAGAGGAACGAGCAGTACTTC
V: TRBV30; J: TRBJ2-3; D: TRBD2; size: NA; CDR3: CAWSAAGGLTDTQYF; DNA: TGTGCCTGGAGTGCAGCGGGGGGGCTCACAGATACGCAGTATTTT
V: TRBV3-1; J: TRBJ1-2; D: TRBD1; size: NA; CDR3: CASSLGQGAPNYGYTF; DNA: TGTGCCAGCAGCCTCGGACAGGGAGCTCCTAACTATGGCTACACCTTC
V: TRBV5-1; J: TRBJ2-4; D: NA; size: NA; CDR3: CASSLGQNIQYF; DNA: TGCGCCAGCAGCTTGGGGCAAAACATTCAGTACTTC
V: TRBV7-8; J: TRBJ2-1; D: TRBD2; size: NA; CDR3: CASSSITSGALNEQFF; DNA: TGTGCCAGCAGCTCCATTACTAGCGGGGCCCTCAATGAGCAGTTCTTC
V: TRBV7-2; J: TRBJ2-5; D: NA; size: few; CDR3: CASSLTGHTQETQYF; DNA: TGTGCCAGCAGCTTAACGGGACATACTCAAGAGACCCAGTACTTC
V: TRBV4-1; J: TRBJ1-2; D: TRBD1; size: once; CDR3: CASSQPRTGSSGYTF; DNA: TGCGCCAGCAGCCAACCCCGGACAGGGAGTTCTGGCTACACCTTC
V: TRBV29-1; J: TRBJ2-1; D: NA; size: NA; CDR3: CSVDVSYEQFF; DNA: TGCAGCGTTGATGTCTCTTATGAGCAGTTCTTC